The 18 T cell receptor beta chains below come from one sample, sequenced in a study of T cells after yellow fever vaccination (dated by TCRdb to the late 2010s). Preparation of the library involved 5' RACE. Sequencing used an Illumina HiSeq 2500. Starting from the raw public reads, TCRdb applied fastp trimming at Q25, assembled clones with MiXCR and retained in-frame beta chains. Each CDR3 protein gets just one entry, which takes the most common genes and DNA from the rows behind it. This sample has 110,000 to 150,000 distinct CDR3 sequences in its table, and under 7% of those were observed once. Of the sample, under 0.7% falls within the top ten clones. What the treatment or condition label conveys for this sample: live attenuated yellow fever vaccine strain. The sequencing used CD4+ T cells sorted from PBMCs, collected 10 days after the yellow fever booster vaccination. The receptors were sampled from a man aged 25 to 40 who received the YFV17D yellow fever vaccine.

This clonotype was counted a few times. The CDR3 DNA reads as TGTGCCAGCAGCCGACAGGGGGTTCGAGACACTGAAGCTTTCTTT. It translates to CASSRQGVRDTEAFF. The chain joins TRBV5-4 to TRBJ1-1, with 9 bases identical to TRBD1. Germline values: CDR1 SGHNT, CDR2 YYREEE (reference sequence). After removal of 4 bases from V and 3 bases from J, the junction contained 7 bases not matched to a gene. This CDR3 comprises 15 residues.

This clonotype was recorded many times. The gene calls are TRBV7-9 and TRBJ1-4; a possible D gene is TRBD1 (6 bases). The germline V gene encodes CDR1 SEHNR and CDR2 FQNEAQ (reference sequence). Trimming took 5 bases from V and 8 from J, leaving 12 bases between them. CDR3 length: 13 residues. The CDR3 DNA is TGTGCCAGCAGCACGCCCGGGACAGAAAAACTGTTTTTT. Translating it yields CASSTPGTEKLFF.

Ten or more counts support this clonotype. As DNA, the CDR3 is TGTGCCAGCAAGCCCCGAGGCACCGGGGAGCTGTTTTTT. This gives the protein CASKPRGTGELFF. The V call is TRBV2, the J call TRBJ2-2; no clear D. V dropped 7 bases and J dropped 4 bases, with 10 bases sitting between them. CDR3 length: 13 amino acids. The germline CDR1 and CDR2 sequences are SNHLY and FYNNEI.

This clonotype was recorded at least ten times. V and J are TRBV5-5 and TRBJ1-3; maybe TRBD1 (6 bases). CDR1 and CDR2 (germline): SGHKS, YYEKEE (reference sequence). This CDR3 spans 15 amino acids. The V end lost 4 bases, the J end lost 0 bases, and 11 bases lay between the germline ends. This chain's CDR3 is CASSATGSSGNTIYF. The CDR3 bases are TGTGCCAGCAGCGCAACAGGGAGCTCTGGAAACACCATATATTTT.

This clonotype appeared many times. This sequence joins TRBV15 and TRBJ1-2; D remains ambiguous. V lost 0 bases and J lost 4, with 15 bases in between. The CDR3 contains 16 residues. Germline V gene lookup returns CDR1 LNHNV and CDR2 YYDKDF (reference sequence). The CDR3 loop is CATSRDARQNPYGYTF. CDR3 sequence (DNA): TGTGCCACCAGCAGAGATGCCCGGCAGAACCCCTATGGCTACACCTTC.

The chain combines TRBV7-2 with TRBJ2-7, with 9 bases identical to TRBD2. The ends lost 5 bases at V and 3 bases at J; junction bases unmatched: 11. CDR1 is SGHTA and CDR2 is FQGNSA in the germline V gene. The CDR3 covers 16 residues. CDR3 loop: CASSPAPSGNGYEQYF. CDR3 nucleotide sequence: TGTGCCAGCAGCCCGGCGCCTAGCGGGAATGGCTACGAGCAGTACTTC.

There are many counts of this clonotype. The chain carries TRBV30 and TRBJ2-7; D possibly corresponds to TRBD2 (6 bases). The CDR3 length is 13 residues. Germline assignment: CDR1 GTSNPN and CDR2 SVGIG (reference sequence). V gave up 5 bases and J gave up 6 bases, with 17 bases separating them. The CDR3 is CAWDSGRSGEQYF. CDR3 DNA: TGTGCCTGGGACTCAGGGAGGAGCGGCGAGCAGTACTTC.

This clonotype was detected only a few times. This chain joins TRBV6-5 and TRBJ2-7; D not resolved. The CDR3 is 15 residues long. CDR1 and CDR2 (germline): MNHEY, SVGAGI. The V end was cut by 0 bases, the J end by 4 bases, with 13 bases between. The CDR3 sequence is CASSYSRVWGYEQYF. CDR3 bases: TGTGCCAGCAGTTACTCAAGGGTTTGGGGATACGAGCAGTACTTC.

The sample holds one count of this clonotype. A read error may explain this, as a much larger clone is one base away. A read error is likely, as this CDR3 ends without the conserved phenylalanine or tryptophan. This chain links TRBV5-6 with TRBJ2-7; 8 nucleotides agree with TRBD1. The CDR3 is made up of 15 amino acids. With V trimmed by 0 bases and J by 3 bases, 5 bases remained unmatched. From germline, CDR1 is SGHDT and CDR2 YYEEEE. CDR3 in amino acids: CASSLVGTGLYEQYL. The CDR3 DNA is TGTGCCAGCAGCTTGGTCGGGACAGGACTCTACGAGCAGTACCTC.

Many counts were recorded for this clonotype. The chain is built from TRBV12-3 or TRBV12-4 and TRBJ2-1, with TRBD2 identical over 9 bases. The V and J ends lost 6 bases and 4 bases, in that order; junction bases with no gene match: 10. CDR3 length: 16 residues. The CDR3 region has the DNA TGTGCCAGCAGCCCTACTAGCGGGTCGATTTACAATGAGCAGTTCTTC. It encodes CASSPTSGSIYNEQFF.

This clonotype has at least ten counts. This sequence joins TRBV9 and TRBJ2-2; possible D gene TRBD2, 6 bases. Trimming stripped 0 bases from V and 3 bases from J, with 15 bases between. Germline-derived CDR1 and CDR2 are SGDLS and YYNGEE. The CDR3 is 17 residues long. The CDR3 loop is CASSVAQGGTDTGELFF. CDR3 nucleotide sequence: TGTGCCAGCAGCGTAGCCCAAGGAGGGACGGACACCGGGGAGCTGTTTTTT.

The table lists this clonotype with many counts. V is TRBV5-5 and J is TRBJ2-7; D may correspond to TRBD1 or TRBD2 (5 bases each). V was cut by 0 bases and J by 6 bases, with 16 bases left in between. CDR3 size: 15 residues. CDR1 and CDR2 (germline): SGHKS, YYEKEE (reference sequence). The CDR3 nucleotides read TGTGCCAGCAGCTTGGTTGGGACGGCTTACTTCGAGCAGTACTTC. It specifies CASSLVGTAYFEQYF. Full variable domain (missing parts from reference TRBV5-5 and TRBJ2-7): DAGVTQSPTHLIKTRGQQVTLRCSPISGHKSVSWYQQVLGQGPQFIFQYYEKEERGRGNFPDRFSARQFPNYSSELNVNALLLGDSALYLCASSLVGTAYFEQYFGPGTRLTVT.

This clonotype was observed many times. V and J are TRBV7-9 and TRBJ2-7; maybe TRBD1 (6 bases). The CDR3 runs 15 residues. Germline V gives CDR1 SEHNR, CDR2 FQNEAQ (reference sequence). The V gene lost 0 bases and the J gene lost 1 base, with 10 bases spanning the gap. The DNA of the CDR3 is TGTGCCAGCAGCTTAGCCGGGACATATTCCTACGAGCAGTACTTC. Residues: CASSLAGTYSYEQYF.

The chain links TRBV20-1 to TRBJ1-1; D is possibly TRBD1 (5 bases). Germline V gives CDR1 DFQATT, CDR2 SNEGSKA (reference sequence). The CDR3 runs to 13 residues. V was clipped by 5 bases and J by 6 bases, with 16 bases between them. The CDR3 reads CSAAHPGLSEAFF. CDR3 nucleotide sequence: TGCAGTGCTGCGCATCCAGGGTTATCTGAAGCTTTCTTT.

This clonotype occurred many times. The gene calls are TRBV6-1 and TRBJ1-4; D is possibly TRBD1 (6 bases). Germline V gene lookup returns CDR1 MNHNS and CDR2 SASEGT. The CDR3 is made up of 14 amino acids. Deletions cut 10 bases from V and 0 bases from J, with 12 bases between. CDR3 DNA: TGTGCCACGGGGGACACTGCAACTAATGAAAAACTGTTTTTT. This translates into CATGDTATNEKLFF.

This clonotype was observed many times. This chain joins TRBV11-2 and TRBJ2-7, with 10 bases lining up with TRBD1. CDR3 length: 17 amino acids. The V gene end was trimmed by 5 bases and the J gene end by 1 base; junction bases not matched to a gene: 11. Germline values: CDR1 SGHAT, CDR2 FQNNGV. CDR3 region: CASSPPGQGPSSYEQYF. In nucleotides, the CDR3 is TGTGCCAGCAGCCCCCCGGGACAGGGGCCCTCTTCCTACGAGCAGTACTTC.

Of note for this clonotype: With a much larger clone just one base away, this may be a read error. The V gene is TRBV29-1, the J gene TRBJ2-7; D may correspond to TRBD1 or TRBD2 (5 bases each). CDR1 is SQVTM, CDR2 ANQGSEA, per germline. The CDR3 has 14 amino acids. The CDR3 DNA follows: TGCAGCGTGGGGGACGGCGATAGCTCCTACGGGCAGTACTTC. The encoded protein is CSVGDGDSSYGQYF.

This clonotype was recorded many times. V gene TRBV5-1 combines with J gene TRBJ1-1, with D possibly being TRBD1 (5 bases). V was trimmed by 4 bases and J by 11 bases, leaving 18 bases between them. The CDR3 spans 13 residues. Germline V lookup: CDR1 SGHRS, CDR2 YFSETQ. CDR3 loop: CASSPAGRQEAFF. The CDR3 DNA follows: TGCGCCAGCAGCCCCGCGGGACGGCAGGAGGCTTTCTTT.